Listed here are 11 T cell receptor beta chains from one sample, sequenced in a study of T cell responses to AZD1222 COVID-19 vaccine. Profiling relied on immunoSEQ multiplex PCR, and the TCRdb table lists in-frame clones only, not all of them. The sample includes about 100,000 clones, 90% of them seen just once. This specimen was peripheral blood, taken on day 0 of AZD1222 vaccination. Every receptor here comes from an adult in good health.

This clone has only one observation. The chain recombines TRBV12-3 or TRBV12-4 with TRBJ2-1; possibly TRBD1 for D (5 bases). V lost 3 bases and J 8 bases, leaving 11 bases between the germline ends. CDR3 size: 13 residues. The CDR3 DNA reads as TGTGCCAGCAGTTTGCCGACAGCACATGAGCAGTTCTTC. Amino acid sequence: CASSLPTAHEQFF.

The V and J genes are TRBV5-4 and TRBJ2-6; 14 bases agree with TRBD2. The germline CDR1 and CDR2 sequences are SGHNT and YYREEE (reference sequence). V was clipped by 4 bases and J by 3 bases; unmatched bases: 3. This CDR3 is built from 17 residues. The CDR3 region is CASSPGLAGDGANVLTF. The CDR3 nucleotides are TGTGCCAGCAGCCCGGGACTAGCGGGGGATGGGGCCAACGTCCTGACTTTC.

This rearrangement joins TRBV6-5 to TRBJ2-3, with 10 nucleotides matching TRBD2. This CDR3 spans 15 amino acids. V was pared by 6 bases and J by 3 bases, with 6 bases of the junction left unmatched. CDR1 is MNHEY and CDR2 is SVGAGI in the germline V gene. The chain's CDR3 is CASSTTSGVTDTQYF. The CDR3 nucleotides are TGTGCCAGCAGCACTACTAGCGGGGTAACAGATACGCAGTATTTT.

The V and J genes are TRBV3-1 (or the pseudogene TRBV3-2) and TRBJ2-2; D gene unclear. V shed 1 base and J shed 4 bases, with 4 bases lying between them. This CDR3 contains 13 residues. The germline V gene has CDR1 LGHDT and CDR2 YNNKEL (reference sequence). CDR3 protein: CASSQASTGELFF. The CDR3 coding sequence is TGTGCCAGCAGCCAAGCAAGCACCGGGGAGCTGTTTTTT.

The rearrangement joins TRBV19 to TRBJ1-1, with D unresolved. This CDR3 comprises 14 residues. Trimming shortened V by 6 bases and J by 1 base, and 12 bases separated the two germline ends. Germline CDR1 is LNHDA and CDR2 is SQIVND (reference sequence). The CDR3 DNA reads as TGTGCCAGTAGCCTACAGTCGTCGAACACTGAAGCTTTCTTT. Translating gives CASSLQSSNTEAFF.

This clone was seen only once. The J gene is TRBJ2-1, the V gene TRBV6-1; 7 bases agree with TRBD1. CDR3 length: 17 residues. Germline CDR1 MNHNS, CDR2 SASEGT. The J segment lost 3 bases and the V segment lost 0 bases, leaving 8 bases of the junction unmatched. CDR3 protein: CASSEALQGDIYNEQFF. CDR3 nucleotides: TGTGCCAGCAGTGAAGCGCTGCAGGGGGATATCTACAATGAGCAGTTCTTC.

The V call is TRBV12-3 or TRBV12-4, the J call TRBJ1-2; D is uncertain. Trimming pared 6 bases from V and 3 bases from J, leaving 11 bases between. The CDR3 is made up of 13 amino acids. As DNA, the CDR3 is TGTGCCAGCAGGCCCGGGGTGGACTATGGCTACACCTTC. Amino acids: CASRPGVDYGYTF.

This clone has a single count. V gene TRBV3-1 (or the pseudogene TRBV3-2) combines with J gene TRBJ2-7; no reliable D call. CDR1 and CDR2 from the germline V gene are LGHDT and YNNKEL (reference sequence). Trimming took off 4 bases at V and 1 base at J, with 8 bases between the two ends. The CDR3 contains 13 residues. This CDR3 is CASSPRSSYEQYF. The CDR3 coding sequence is TGTGCCAGCAGCCCGCGGTCTTCCTACGAGCAGTACTTC.

The genes are TRBV5-4 and TRBJ1-2; no definite D call. The ends were cut back, 4 bases at V and 4 bases at J, with 20 bases in the middle. CDR1 and CDR2 from the germline V gene are SGHNT and YYREEE (reference sequence). This CDR3 is built from 16 residues. CDR3 sequence reads: CASSPQSEWSRYGYTF. The CDR3 DNA follows: TGTGCCAGCAGCCCGCAAAGCGAATGGTCCCGCTATGGCTACACCTTC.

The V call is TRBV5-4, the J call TRBJ2-1, with TRBD1 as a possible D gene (5 bases). V gave up 1 base and J gave up 2 bases, with 7 bases separating them. The germline V gene has CDR1 SGHNT and CDR2 YYREEE (reference sequence). The CDR3 is 14 amino acids. CDR3: CASSLQGTYNEQFF. The CDR3 DNA sequence: TGTGCCAGCAGCTTGCAGGGTACCTACAATGAGCAGTTCTTC.

This clone was counted a single time. V usage is TRBV23-1 and J usage is TRBJ2-7, with D possibly matching TRBD1 (5 bases). TRBV23-1 is marked as an open reading frame, function uncertain. This CDR3 has 14 amino acids. Trimming pared 2 bases from V and 3 bases from J, leaving 11 bases between. The chain's CDR3 is CASSQPGHVYEQYF. For the CDR3, the DNA is TGCGCCAGCAGTCAACCTGGACACGTCTACGAGCAGTACTTC.